The 12 T cell receptor beta chains given below trace back to one sample, sequenced in a study of T cell repertoires in cytomegalovirus infection. TCRdb passed the reads through MiXCR, listing each CDR3 protein once. The sample holds about 130,000 distinct CDR3 sequences; approximately 9.2% are singletons and the top ten take around 10%. Sequencing input: PBMCs. The receptor set was obtained from a human donor in good health (CMV status not recorded). Some clones in this sample may be carry-over from other donors' samples.

This clonotype was seen at least ten times. This chain connects TRBV12-3 or TRBV12-4 to TRBJ2-1; TRBD1 matches 8 bases. V gave up 5 bases and J gave up 9 bases; unmatched junction bases: 3. The CDR3 is made up of 12 amino acids. The CDR3 spells CASSRQGLEQFF. The CDR3 nucleotides are TGTGCCAGCAGTCGACAGGGGCTTGAGCAGTTCTTC.

This clonotype was picked up many times. V usage is TRBV28 and J usage is TRBJ2-3; 9 bases are a match to TRBD2. The CDR3 length is 18 residues. V lost 4 bases, J lost 0 bases, and 11 bases stayed unmatched. CDR1 is MDHEN, CDR2 SYDVKM, per germline. CDR3: CASSSLPLAGASTDTQYF. CDR3 DNA: TGTGCCAGCAGTTCCCTTCCGTTAGCGGGGGCGAGCACAGATACGCAGTATTTT.

In this sample, this clonotype turned up a few times. J is TRBJ2-6 and V is TRBV7-9; no definite D call. The germline V and J ends were trimmed by 10 bases and 0 bases, with 7 bases remaining between them. From germline, CDR1 is SEHNR and CDR2 FQNEAQ (reference sequence). The CDR3 has 13 amino acids. The CDR3 bases are TGTGCCATCGAGACCTCTGGGGCCAACGTCCTGACTTTC. Its protein product is CAIETSGANVLTF. Drawing the rest from reference TRBV7-9 and TRBJ2-6, the complete variable domain is DTGVSQNPRHKITKRGQNVTFRCDPISEHNRLYWYRQTLGQGPEFLTYFQNEAQLEKSRLLSDRFSAERPKGSFSTLEIQRTEQGDSAMYLCAIETSGANVLTFGAGSRLTVL.

This clonotype was picked up many times. The rearrangement joins TRBV19 to TRBJ1-4; D remains unclear. CDR3 length equals 15 residues. V was cut by 5 bases and J by 8 bases, with 18 bases left in between. Germline CDR1 reads LNHDA; CDR2 reads SQIVND (reference sequence). The CDR3 is CASSDPTSGYEKLFF. The DNA for the CDR3 is TGTGCCAGTAGTGACCCGACCTCGGGTTACGAAAAACTGTTTTTT.

Ten or more counts support this clonotype. The CDR3 DNA is TGTGCCAGCAGCGCAACTAGCGGGAACTACGAGCAGTACTTC. It encodes CASSATSGNYEQYF. The J gene is TRBJ2-7, the V gene TRBV7-2, with 10 bases fitting TRBD2. V lost 5 bases, J lost 3 bases, and 4 bases stayed unmatched. Germline CDR1 reads SGHTA; CDR2 reads FQGNSA. The CDR3 runs to 14 residues.

This clonotype was observed at least ten times. The chain couples TRBV7-8 to TRBJ2-1; 8 bases fit TRBD2. The CDR3 extends over 18 amino acids. V lost 1 base, J lost 2 bases, and 10 bases stayed unmatched. The germline V gene has CDR1 SGHVS and CDR2 FQNEAQ. CDR3: CASSLVPGGGPTYNEQFF. The CDR3 nucleotides read TGTGCCAGCAGCTTAGTCCCTGGCGGGGGGCCTACCTACAATGAGCAGTTCTTC.

This clonotype was found many times. This chain links TRBV7-9 with TRBJ1-6; D gene uncertain. From germline, CDR1 is SEHNR and CDR2 FQNEAQ (reference sequence). The ends were cut back, 8 bases at V and 5 bases at J, with 13 bases in the middle. The CDR3 spans 14 residues. This CDR3 is CASCIDGNNSPLHF. CDR3 nucleotides: TGTGCCAGCTGCATCGACGGGAATAATTCACCCCTCCACTTT.

This clonotype was counted many times. The chain uses TRBV7-9 and TRBJ2-7, with D tentatively TRBD1 or TRBD2 (5 bases each). The CDR3 is 14 amino acids. Per the germline V gene, CDR1 is SEHNR and CDR2 is FQNEAQ (reference sequence). Between the trimmed V and J ends, which lost 4 bases and 2 bases, there was a span of 12 bases. The CDR3 DNA reads TGTGCCAGCAGCTGGGGGACGGCGCCCTACGAGCAGTACTTC. Amino acids: CASSWGTAPYEQYF.

This clonotype was observed a handful of times. V and J are TRBV12-3 or TRBV12-4 and TRBJ2-1; D remains unclear. The CDR3 runs to 15 residues. V dropped 4 bases and J dropped 1 base, with 11 bases sitting between them. CDR3 coding DNA: TGTGCCAGCAGTTACATGGCGGTTTCCTACAATGAGCAGTTCTTC. Translated: CASSYMAVSYNEQFF.

At least ten counts were recorded for this clonotype. This sequence joins TRBV2 and TRBJ2-1, with 9 bases lining up with TRBD2. This CDR3 is 12 amino acids long. Germline V gene lookup returns CDR1 SNHLY and CDR2 FYNNEI. The V segment lost 5 bases and the J segment 8 bases; nucleotides outside the gene matches: 1. CDR3 loop: CASSWTSDEQFF. The CDR3 DNA sequence: TGTGCCAGCAGTTGGACTAGCGATGAGCAGTTCTTC.

The table lists this clonotype with many counts. CDR3 region: CASTPTGSSYNEQFF. CDR3 in DNA: TGTGCCAGCACCCCCACAGGGAGCTCCTACAATGAGCAGTTCTTC. The chain combines TRBV7-2 with TRBJ2-1; TRBD1 is a possible D gene (6 bases). Germline V gene lookup returns CDR1 SGHTA and CDR2 FQGNSA. Trimming pared 7 bases from V and 0 bases from J, leaving 13 bases between. There are 15 residues in the CDR3.

This clonotype has ten or more counts. V is TRBV7-2 and J is TRBJ1-5; 8 bases line up with TRBD1. V dropped 4 bases and J dropped 0; count of bases not matched to a gene: 5. The CDR3 is 16 amino acids. Germline assignment: CDR1 SGHTA and CDR2 FQGNSA. As DNA, the CDR3 is TGTGCCAGCAGCTCGAGGACAGGGAGTAGCAATCAGCCCCAGCATTTT. Its protein product is CASSSRTGSSNQPQHF. Full variable domain (remainder filled in from reference TRBV7-2 and TRBJ1-5): GAGVSQSPSNKVTEKGKDVELRCDPISGHTALYWYRQSLGQGLEFLIYFQGNSAPDKSGLPSDRFSAERTGGSVSTLTIQRTQQEDSAVYLCASSSRTGSSNQPQHFGDGTRLSIL.